Below are 8 T cell receptor beta chains sequenced from a single sample in a study of T cells expressing NK-cell markers. TCRdb reanalyzed the 5' RACE reads, giving one entry per CDR3 protein sequence and no DNA. Here the sample table reports a few hundred thousand distinct CDR3 sequences. Sequenced material: blood T cells: a sorted CD56 or NKG2C T cell subset, CD4+ or CD8+ T cells, or bulk PBMC T cells (not recorded which). These receptors were collected from a man aged 18-30 years in good health.

V usage is TRBV6-5 and J usage is TRBJ2-4; the TCRdb call, TRBD1, lacks DNA for checking. The CDR3 is made up of 13 amino acids. In germline, CDR1 is MNHEY, CDR2 SVGAGI. CDR3 residues: CASSSARVNIQYF.

The chain recombines TRBV19 with TRBJ2-2; TCRdb selects TRBD1, and the lack of DNA leaves this call unchecked. This CDR3 spans 16 amino acids. Germline-derived CDR1 and CDR2 are LNHDA and SQIVND (reference sequence). The chain's CDR3 is CASSILGQGSTGELFF.

The chain combines TRBV5-1 with TRBJ1-3. CDR1 is SGHRS and CDR2 is YFSETQ in the germline V gene. This CDR3 is 16 amino acids long. This CDR3 reads CASSLAEAARGNTIYF.

The rearrangement uses TRBV6-5 and TRBJ2-3; the D call from TCRdb, TRBD1, cannot be confirmed without DNA. CDR3 length: 15 amino acids. Germline CDR1 is MNHEY and CDR2 is SVGAGI. The CDR3 protein is CASSYGDRYTDTQYF.

This chain's CDR3 is CASSNLTGLSGANVLTF. J is TRBJ2-6 and V is TRBV5-1; the D gene TCRdb calls, TRBD1, cannot be checked with no DNA. Germline-derived CDR1 and CDR2 are SGHRS and YFSETQ. The CDR3 totals 17 residues.

The chain recombines TRBV27 with TRBJ2-7; TCRdb names TRBD2, which stays unverified in the absence of DNA. This CDR3 is built from 12 residues. The germline V gene encodes CDR1 MNHEY and CDR2 SMNVEV (reference sequence). Here the CDR3 reads CASSFGGREQYF.

The V call is TRBV5-1, the J call TRBJ2-3; TCRdb calls TRBD2, which cannot be checked without DNA. The CDR3 contains 16 residues. The germline V gene has CDR1 SGHRS and CDR2 YFSETQ. The CDR3 is CASSPPGTSDADTQYF.

The chain recombines TRBV20-1 with TRBJ1-5; TCRdb outputs TRBD1, but without DNA this stays unchecked. The germline gives CDR1 DFQATT, CDR2 SNEGSKA (reference sequence). This CDR3 is 16 amino acids long. The CDR3 loop is CSARDHGQGGNQPQHF.